This is a list of T cell receptor beta chains from one sample in a study of neurological immune-mediated disorders. TCRdb fed the 5' RACE reads into MiXCR, producing one record per CDR3 protein. This repertoire shows over 60,000 distinct CDR3 sequences, approximately 4.6% found once; its top ten account for approximately 3.2%. The sequencing input was PBMCs. All receptors derive from a woman aged 50 to 65 with multiple sclerosis. Both conserved end residues are part of each CDR3. Each record gives: clone size, V gene, CDR3 length, D gene, J gene, CDR3 DNA, CDR3 protein. A D gene is named only where the DNA matches it firmly. Some rows have no size entry. The others give once, few or many, or a class for an expanded clone.

clone size: .
V gene: TRBV24-1
CDR3 length: 14
D gene: TRBD1
J gene: TRBJ2-6
CDR3 DNA: TGTGCCACCAGTGGACAGGGTGGGGCCAAAGTCCTGACTTTC
CDR3 protein: CATSGQGGAKVLTF

clone size: .
V gene: TRBV19
CDR3 length: 15
D gene: .
J gene: TRBJ1-2
CDR3 DNA: TGTGCCAGTACCCTTCGGACAGATTTTAACTATGGCTACACCTTC
CDR3 protein: CASTLRTDFNYGYTF

clone size: many
V gene: TRBV20-1
CDR3 length: 14
D gene: .
J gene: TRBJ2-5
CDR3 DNA: TGCAGTGCCCAGACCCAGGGAGTCCAAGAGACCCAGTACTTC
CDR3 protein: CSAQTQGVQETQYF

clone size: many
V gene: TRBV10-3
CDR3 length: 14
D gene: .
J gene: TRBJ1-2
CDR3 DNA: TGTGCCATCACTAGAGCGACAGCTAACTATGGCTACACCTTC
CDR3 protein: CAITRATANYGYTF

clone size: many
V gene: TRBV7-3
CDR3 length: 14
D gene: TRBD1
J gene: TRBJ2-3
CDR3 DNA: TGTGCCAGCAGCTTAAACAGGGGGTCAGATACGCAGTATTTT
CDR3 protein: CASSLNRGSDTQYF

clone size: many
V gene: TRBV20-1
CDR3 length: 13
D gene: .
J gene: TRBJ2-3
CDR3 DNA: TGCAGTGCTAGGAGCACCATCACAGATACGCAGTATTTT
CDR3 protein: CSARSTITDTQYF

clone size: few
V gene: TRBV20-1
CDR3 length: 12
D gene: .
J gene: TRBJ2-5
CDR3 DNA: TGCAGTGCCAAGATTGGCGGAGAGACCCAGTACTTC
CDR3 protein: CSAKIGGETQYF

clone size: many
V gene: TRBV4-3
CDR3 length: 15
D gene: .
J gene: TRBJ1-6
CDR3 DNA: TGCGCCAGCAGCCAAGATCCCAGGTCCAATTCACCCCTCCACTTT
CDR3 protein: CASSQDPRSNSPLHF

clone size: few
V gene: TRBV29-1
CDR3 length: 13
D gene: .
J gene: TRBJ2-1
CDR3 DNA: TGCAGCGTTGAATTGGCCACAGGAATGGGGCAGTTCTTC
CDR3 protein: CSVELATGMGQFF

clone size: many
V gene: TRBV4-2
CDR3 length: 12
D gene: .
J gene: TRBJ1-2
CDR3 DNA: TGTGCCAGCAGCCAAGAGGGGTATGGCTACACCTTC
CDR3 protein: CASSQEGYGYTF

clone size: many
V gene: TRBV28
CDR3 length: 18
D gene: TRBD1
J gene: TRBJ1-5
CDR3 DNA: TGTGCCAGCAGACCCACCTGGTACCGGGACAGGAGCAATCAGCCCCAGAATTTT
CDR3 protein: CASRPTWYRDRSNQPQNF

clone size: many
V gene: TRBV29-1
CDR3 length: 11
D gene: .
J gene: TRBJ2-5
CDR3 DNA: TGCAGCGTTGAGGAGGCGGAGACCCAGTACTTC
CDR3 protein: CSVEEAETQYF

clone size: many
V gene: TRBV3-1
CDR3 length: 16
D gene: .
J gene: TRBJ2-5
CDR3 DNA: TGTGCCAGCAGCCAAGGTTTTGTCCAGCCAGGAGAGACCCAGTACTTC
CDR3 protein: CASSQGFVQPGETQYF

clone size: many
V gene: TRBV5-6
CDR3 length: 12
D gene: .
J gene: TRBJ1-1
CDR3 DNA: TGTGCCAGCACCTCTGGGGGAGGTGAAGCTTTCTTT
CDR3 protein: CASTSGGGEAFF

clone size: many
V gene: TRBV7-8
CDR3 length: 16
D gene: .
J gene: TRBJ1-4
CDR3 DNA: TGTGCCAGCAGCTTAGATGCCGGGACAACAAACGAAAAACTGTTTTTT
CDR3 protein: CASSLDAGTTNEKLFF

clone size: .
V gene: TRBV6-1
CDR3 length: 13
D gene: .
J gene: TRBJ2-5
CDR3 DNA: TGTGCCAGCAGTGTTGATAGGGTCGAGACCCAGTACTTC
CDR3 protein: CASSVDRVETQYF

clone size: many
V gene: TRBV6-5
CDR3 length: 15
D gene: TRBD1
J gene: TRBJ1-1
CDR3 DNA: TGTGCCAGCAGTTCGGTCTACAGGGGTGAAGCTGAAGCTTTCTTT
CDR3 protein: CASSSVYRGEAEAFF

clone size: .
V gene: TRBV25-1
CDR3 length: 14
D gene: .
J gene: TRBJ1-6
CDR3 DNA: TGTGCCAGCAGTCAACAGGTGCGGAATTCACCCCTCCACTTT
CDR3 protein: CASSQQVRNSPLHF